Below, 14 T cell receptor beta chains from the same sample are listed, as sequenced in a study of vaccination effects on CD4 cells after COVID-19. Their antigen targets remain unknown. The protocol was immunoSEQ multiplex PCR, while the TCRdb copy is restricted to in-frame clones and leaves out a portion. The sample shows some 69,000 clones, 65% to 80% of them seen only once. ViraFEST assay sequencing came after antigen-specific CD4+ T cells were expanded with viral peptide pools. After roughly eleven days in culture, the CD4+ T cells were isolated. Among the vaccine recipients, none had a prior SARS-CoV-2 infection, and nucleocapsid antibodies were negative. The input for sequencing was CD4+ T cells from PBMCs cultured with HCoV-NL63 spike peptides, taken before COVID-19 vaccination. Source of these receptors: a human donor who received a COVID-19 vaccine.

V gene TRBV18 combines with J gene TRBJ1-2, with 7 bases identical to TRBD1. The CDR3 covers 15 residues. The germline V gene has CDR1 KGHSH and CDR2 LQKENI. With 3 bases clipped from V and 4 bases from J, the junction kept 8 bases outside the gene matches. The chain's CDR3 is CASSPSTGFGYGYTF. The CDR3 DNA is TGTGCCAGCTCACCTTCGACAGGGTTCGGCTATGGCTACACCTTC. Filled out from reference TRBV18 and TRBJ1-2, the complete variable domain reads NAGVMQNPRHLVRRRGQEARLRCSPMKGHSHVYWYRQLPEEGLKFMVYLQKENIIDESGMPKERFSAEFPKEGPSILRIQQVVRGDSAAYFCASSPSTGFGYGYTFGSGTRLTVV.

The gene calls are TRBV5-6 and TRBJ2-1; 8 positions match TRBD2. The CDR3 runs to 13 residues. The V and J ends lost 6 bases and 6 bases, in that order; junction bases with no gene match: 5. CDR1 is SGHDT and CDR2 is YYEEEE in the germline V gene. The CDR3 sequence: CASIAGGLNEQFF. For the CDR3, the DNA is TGTGCCAGCATCGCGGGGGGTCTCAATGAGCAGTTCTTC.

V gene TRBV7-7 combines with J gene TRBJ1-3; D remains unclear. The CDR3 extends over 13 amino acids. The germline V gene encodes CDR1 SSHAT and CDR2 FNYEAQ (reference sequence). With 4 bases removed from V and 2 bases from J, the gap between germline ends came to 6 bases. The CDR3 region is CASSSNAGNTIYF. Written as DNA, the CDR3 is TGTGCCAGCAGCTCAAACGCTGGAAACACCATATATTTT.

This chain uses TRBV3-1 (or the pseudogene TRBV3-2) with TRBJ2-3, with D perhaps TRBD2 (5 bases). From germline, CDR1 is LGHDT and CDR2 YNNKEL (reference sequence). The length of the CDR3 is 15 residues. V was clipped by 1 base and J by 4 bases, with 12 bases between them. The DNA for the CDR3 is TGTGCCAGCAGCCAAGGTGCATGGGGAGCAGATACGCAGTATTTT. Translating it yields CASSQGAWGADTQYF.

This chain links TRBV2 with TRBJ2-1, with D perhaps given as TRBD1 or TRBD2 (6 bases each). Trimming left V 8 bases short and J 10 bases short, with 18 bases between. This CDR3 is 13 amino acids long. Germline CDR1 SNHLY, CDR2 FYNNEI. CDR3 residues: CASLGSGAREQFF. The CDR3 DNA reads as TGTGCCAGCCTAGGATCGGGGGCAAGGGAGCAGTTCTTC.

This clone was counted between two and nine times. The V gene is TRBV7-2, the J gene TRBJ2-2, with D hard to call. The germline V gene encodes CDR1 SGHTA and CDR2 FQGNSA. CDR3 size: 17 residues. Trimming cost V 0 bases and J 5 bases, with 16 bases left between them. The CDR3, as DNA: TGTGCCAGCAGCTTAGCGCAGGCGATGGCCAGTACCGGGGAGCTGTTTTTT. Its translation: CASSLAQAMASTGELFF.

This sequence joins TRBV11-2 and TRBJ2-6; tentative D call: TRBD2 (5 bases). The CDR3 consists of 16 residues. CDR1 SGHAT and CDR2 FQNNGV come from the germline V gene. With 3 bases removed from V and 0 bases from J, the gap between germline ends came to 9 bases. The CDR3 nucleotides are TGTGCCAGCAGCTTGACTACCGGCTCTGGGGCCAACGTCCTGACTTTC. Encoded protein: CASSLTTGSGANVLTF.

Written as DNA, the CDR3 is TGTGCCTGGAAGCGGGGGGGGTACACCGGGGAGCTGTTTTTT. Residues: CAWKRGGYTGELFF. The V call is TRBV30, the J call TRBJ2-2; TRBD2 matches 10 bases. This CDR3 is 14 amino acids long. The germline V gene has CDR1 GTSNPN and CDR2 SVGIG (reference sequence). The V gene end was trimmed by 4 bases and the J gene end by 3 bases; junction bases not matched to a gene: 2.

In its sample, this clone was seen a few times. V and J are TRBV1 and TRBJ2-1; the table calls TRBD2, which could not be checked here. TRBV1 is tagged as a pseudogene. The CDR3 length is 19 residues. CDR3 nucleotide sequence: TGCACCAGCAGCCACAAGTCCTCAAGGGGACTAGCGGCGAACAATGAGCAGTTCTTC. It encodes CTSSHKSSRGLAANNEQFF.

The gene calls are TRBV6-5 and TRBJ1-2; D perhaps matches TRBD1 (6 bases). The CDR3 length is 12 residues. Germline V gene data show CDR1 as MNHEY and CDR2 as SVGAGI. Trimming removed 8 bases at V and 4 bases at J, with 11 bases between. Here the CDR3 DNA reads TGTGCCAGCCTTACAGGGACCTATGGCTACACCTTC. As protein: CASLTGTYGYTF.

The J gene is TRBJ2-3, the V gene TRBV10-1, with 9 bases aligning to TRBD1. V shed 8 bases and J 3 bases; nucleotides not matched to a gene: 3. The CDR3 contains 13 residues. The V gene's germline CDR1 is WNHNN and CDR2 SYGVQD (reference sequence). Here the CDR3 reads CASAGTGTDTQYF. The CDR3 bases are TGCGCCAGCGCTGGGACAGGGACAGATACGCAGTATTTT.

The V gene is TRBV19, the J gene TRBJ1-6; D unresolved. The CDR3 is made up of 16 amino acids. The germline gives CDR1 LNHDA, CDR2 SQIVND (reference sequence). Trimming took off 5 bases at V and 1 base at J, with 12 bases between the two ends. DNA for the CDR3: TGTGCCAGTAGTCCACCCGAGAGATCCTATAATTCACCCCTCCACTTT. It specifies CASSPPERSYNSPLHF.

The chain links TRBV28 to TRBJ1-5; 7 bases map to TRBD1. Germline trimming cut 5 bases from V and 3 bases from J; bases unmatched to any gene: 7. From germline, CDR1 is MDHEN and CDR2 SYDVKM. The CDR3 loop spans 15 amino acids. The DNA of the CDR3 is TGTGCCAGCAGTCCGACCGACAGGGCCAATCAGCCCCAGCATTTT. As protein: CASSPTDRANQPQHF. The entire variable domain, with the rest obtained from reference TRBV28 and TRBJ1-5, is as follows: DVKVTQSSRYLVKRTGEKVFLECVQDMDHENMFWYRQDPGLGLRLIYFSYDVKMKEKGDIPEGYSVSREKKERFSLILESASTNQTSMYLCASSPTDRANQPQHFGDGTRLSIL.

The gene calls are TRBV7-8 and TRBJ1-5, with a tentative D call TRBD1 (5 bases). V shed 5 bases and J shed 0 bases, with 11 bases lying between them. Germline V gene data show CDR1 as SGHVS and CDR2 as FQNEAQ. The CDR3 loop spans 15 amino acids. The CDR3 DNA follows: TGTGCCAGCAGCCTCCAAACAGGTAGCAATCAGCCCCAGCATTTT. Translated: CASSLQTGSNQPQHF.